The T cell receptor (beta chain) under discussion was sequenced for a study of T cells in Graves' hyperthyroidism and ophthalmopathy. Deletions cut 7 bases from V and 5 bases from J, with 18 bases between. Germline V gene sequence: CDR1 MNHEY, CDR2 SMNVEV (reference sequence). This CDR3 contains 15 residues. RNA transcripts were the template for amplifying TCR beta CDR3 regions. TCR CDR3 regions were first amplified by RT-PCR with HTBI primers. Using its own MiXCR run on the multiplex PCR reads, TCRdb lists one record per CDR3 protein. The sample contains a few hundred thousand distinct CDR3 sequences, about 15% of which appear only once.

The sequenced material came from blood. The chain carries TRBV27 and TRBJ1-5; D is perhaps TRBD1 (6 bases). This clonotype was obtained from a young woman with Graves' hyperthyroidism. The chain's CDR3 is CASTPWGGLDQPQHF. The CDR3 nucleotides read TGTGCCAGCACCCCCTGGGGGGGCCTTGATCAGCCCCAGCATTTT.